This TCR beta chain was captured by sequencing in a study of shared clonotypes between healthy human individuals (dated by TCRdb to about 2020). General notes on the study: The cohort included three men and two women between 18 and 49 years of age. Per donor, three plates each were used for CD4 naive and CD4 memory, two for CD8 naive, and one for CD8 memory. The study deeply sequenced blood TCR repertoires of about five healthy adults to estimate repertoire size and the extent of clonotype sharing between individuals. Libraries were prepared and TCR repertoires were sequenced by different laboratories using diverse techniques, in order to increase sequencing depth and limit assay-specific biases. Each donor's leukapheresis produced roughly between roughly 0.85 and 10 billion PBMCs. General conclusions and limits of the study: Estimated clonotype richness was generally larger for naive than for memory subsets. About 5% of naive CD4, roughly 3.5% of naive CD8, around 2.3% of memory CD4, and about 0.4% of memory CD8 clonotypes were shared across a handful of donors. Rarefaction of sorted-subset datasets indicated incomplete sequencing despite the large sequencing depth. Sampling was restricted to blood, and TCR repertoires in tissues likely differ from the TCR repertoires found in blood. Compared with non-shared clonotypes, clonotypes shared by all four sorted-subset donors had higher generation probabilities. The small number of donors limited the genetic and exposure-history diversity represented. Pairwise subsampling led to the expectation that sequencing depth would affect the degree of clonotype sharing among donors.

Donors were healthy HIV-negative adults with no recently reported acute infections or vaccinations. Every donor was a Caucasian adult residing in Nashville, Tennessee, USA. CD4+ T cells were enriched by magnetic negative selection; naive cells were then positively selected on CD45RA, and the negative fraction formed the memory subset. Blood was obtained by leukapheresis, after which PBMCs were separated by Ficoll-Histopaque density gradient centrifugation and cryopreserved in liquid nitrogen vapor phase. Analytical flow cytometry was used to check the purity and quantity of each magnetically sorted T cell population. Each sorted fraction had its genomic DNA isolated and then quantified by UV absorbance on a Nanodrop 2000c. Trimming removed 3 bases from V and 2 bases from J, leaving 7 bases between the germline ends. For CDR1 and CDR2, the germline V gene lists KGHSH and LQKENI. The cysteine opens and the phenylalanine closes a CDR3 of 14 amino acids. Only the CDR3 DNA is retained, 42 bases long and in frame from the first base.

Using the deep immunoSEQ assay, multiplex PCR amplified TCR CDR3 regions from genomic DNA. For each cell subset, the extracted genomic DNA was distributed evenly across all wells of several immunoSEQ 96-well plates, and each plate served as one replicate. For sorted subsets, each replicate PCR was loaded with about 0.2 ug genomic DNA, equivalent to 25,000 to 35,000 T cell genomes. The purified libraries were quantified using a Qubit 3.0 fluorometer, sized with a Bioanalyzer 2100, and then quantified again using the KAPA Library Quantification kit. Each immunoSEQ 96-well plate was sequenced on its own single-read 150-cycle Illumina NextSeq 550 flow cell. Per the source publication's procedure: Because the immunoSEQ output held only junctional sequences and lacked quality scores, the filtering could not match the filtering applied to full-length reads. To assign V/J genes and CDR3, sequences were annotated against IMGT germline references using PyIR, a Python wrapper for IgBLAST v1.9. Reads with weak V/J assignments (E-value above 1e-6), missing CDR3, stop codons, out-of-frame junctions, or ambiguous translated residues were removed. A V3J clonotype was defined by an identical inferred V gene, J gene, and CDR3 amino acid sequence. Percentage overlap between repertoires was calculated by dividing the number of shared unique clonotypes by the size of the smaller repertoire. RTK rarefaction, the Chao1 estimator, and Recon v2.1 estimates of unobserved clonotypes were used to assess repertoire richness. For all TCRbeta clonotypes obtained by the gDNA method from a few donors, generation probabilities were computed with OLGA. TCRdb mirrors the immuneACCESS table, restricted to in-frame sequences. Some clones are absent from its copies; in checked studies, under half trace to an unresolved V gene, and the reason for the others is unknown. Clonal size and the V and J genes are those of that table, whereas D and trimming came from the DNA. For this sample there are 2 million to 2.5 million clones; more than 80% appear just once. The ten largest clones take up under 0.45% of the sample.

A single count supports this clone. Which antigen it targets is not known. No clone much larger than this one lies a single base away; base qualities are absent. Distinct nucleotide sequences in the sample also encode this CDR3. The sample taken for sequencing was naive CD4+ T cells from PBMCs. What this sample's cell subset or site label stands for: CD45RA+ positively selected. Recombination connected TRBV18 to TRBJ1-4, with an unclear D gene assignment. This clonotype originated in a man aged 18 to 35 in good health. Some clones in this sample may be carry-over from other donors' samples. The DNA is TGTGCCAGCTCACCGGGATCCACTAATGAAAAACTGTTTTTT. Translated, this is CASSPGSTNEKLFF.